What follows are 13 T cell receptor beta chains derived from one specimen sequenced in a study of molecular identifiers for immune sequencing clone quantification. TCRdb reanalysed the PCR reads using MiXCR and keeps one entry per CDR3 protein. Among 60,000 to 70,000 distinct CDR3 sequences listed, 15% to 20% were seen once. Sequencing was carried out using naive CD8+ T cells from blood, with Jurkat cell RNA spiked in. The subset here: FACS-sorted CD8+CD4-CCR7+CD45RA+ naive T cells. The receptors shown here come from a human donor in good health. Some libraries in this study had Jurkat cell RNA spiked in.

The table lists this clonotype with many counts. The rearrangement uses TRBV29-1 and TRBJ2-7; D may match TRBD1 or TRBD2 (5 bases each). V lost 4 bases and J 4 bases, leaving 17 bases between the germline ends. The CDR3 covers 14 residues. Looked up from germline, CDR1 is SQVTM and CDR2 is ANQGSEA. CDR3 nucleotides: TGCAGCGTTGCGCCGGGACCACGAGGGTACGAGCAGTACTTC. Translation gives CSVAPGPRGYEQYF.

This clonotype has only one observation. The junction shows a germline mismatch at one end, possibly a read error. V gene TRBV10-2 combines with J gene TRBJ2-3; no clear D. CDR3 length: 14 residues. Per the germline V gene, CDR1 is WSHSY and CDR2 is SAAADI. CDR3 sequence: CASRSFALTNTRYF. The DNA of the CDR3 is TGCGCCTCTCGAAGCTTCGCCCTCACAAATACGCGGTATTTT.

This clonotype was picked up many times. This chain connects TRBV14 to TRBJ2-1; 11 positions agree with TRBD1. V lost 4 bases, J lost 12 bases, and 8 bases stayed unmatched. CDR3 length: 14 amino acids. Germline V lookup: CDR1 SGHDN, CDR2 FVKESK. The CDR3 loop reads CASSLVGQGAGQFF. In DNA, the CDR3 is TGTGCCAGCAGCCTTGTCGGACAGGGGGCTGGGCAGTTCTTC.

In this sample, this clonotype turned up many times. The chain combines TRBV6-2 or TRBV6-3 with TRBJ2-7; 14 bases map to TRBD2. Germline-derived CDR1 and CDR2 are MNHEY and SVGEGT. V trimming: 5 bases; J trimming: 4 bases; junction bases outside the gene matches: 4. The CDR3 length is 15 residues. The CDR3 nucleotides are TGTGCCAGCAGTGGGACTAGCGGGAGTGTATACGAGCAGTACTTC. Translated: CASSGTSGSVYEQYF.

This clonotype has just a few counts. The chain is built from TRBV7-9 and TRBJ2-7; TRBD2 matches 7 bases. The CDR3 covers 16 residues. Trimming cost V 5 bases and J 5 bases; bases outside gene matches: 15. Looked up from germline, CDR1 is SEHNR and CDR2 is FQNEAQ (reference sequence). Here the CDR3 reads CASSAVPGLSTNEQYF. CDR3 DNA: TGTGCCAGCAGCGCTGTACCGGGACTATCAACGAACGAGCAGTACTTC.

This clonotype was detected a few times. The chain employs TRBV10-2 and TRBJ2-1; 13 positions match TRBD2. The CDR3 spans 14 residues. CDR1 is WSHSY, CDR2 SAAADI, per germline. Trimming removed 7 bases from V and 8 bases from J; junction bases left unmatched: 5. The CDR3 spells CASIWTSGSHEQFF. The CDR3 nucleotides are TGCGCCAGCATCTGGACTAGCGGGAGCCATGAGCAGTTCTTC.

With regard to this clonotype: This may stem from a read error, because a much larger clone lies one nucleotide away. The rearrangement joins TRBV19 to TRBJ2-2, with D unresolved. This CDR3 has 16 amino acids. Germline lookup yields CDR1 LNHDA and CDR2 SQIVND (reference sequence). CDR3: CASGIDGVLPTGELFF. Here the CDR3 DNA reads TGTGCCAGTGGTATAGATGGCGTCTTACCCACCGGGGAGCTGTTTTTT.

Regarding this clonotype: A clone one base away is much larger, so this may be a read error. The chain combines TRBV7-2 with TRBJ2-7, with 7 bases identical to TRBD1. The germline CDR1 and CDR2 sequences are SGHTA and FQGNSA. There are 14 residues in the CDR3. Unmatched junction bases numbered 4, after V lost 0 bases and J lost 5 bases. CDR3 in amino acids: CASSLAETGNEQYF. CDR3 in DNA: TGTGCCAGCAGCTTAGCCGAGACAGGGAACGAGCAGTACTTC. The whole variable domain, remainder taken from reference TRBV7-2 and TRBJ2-7, is GAGVSQSPSNKVTEKGKDVELRCDPISGHTALYWYRQSLGQGLEFLIYFQGNSAPDKSGLPSDRFSAERTGGSVSTLTIQRTQQEDSAVYLCASSLAETGNEQYFGPGTRLTVT.

Concerning this clonotype: Just one base apart from a much larger clone, this may be a read error. The chain recombines TRBV2 with TRBJ2-7, with D perhaps TRBD1 (7 bases). V was cut by 8 bases and J by 0 bases, with 17 bases left in between. Germline V lookup: CDR1 SNHLY, CDR2 FYNNEI. The CDR3 sequence is 15 residues long. CDR3 sequence reads: CASRGGDSISYEQYF. DNA for the CDR3: TGTGCCAGCCGTGGAGGGGACAGCATCTCCTACGAGCAGTACTTC.

This clonotype appeared many times. For the CDR3, the DNA is TGTGCCAGCAGCTCTCTCGGGGGAACCTACGAGCAGTACTTC. As protein: CASSSLGGTYEQYF. V usage is TRBV7-9 and J usage is TRBJ2-7; D is possibly TRBD2 (6 bases). Germline V gene data show CDR1 as SEHNR and CDR2 as FQNEAQ (reference sequence). This CDR3 contains 14 residues. V dropped 4 bases and J dropped 2 bases, with 12 bases sitting between them.

The sample holds a few counts of this clonotype. This sequence joins TRBV7-6 and TRBJ2-7, with TRBD1 matching 7 bases. The V gene end was trimmed by 2 bases and the J gene end by 3 bases; junction bases not matched to a gene: 13. The CDR3 is 17 residues long. Per germline, CDR1 SGHVS and CDR2 FNYEAQ. CDR3 sequence: CASSLTSSGTVHYEQYF. CDR3 DNA sequence: TGTGCCAGCAGCTTAACCTCCTCCGGGACAGTACACTACGAGCAGTACTTC.

Concerning this clonotype itself: It may be a read error: a sequence one base away is much more abundant. This rearrangement joins TRBV28 to TRBJ2-7, with D possibly TRBD2 on 5 matching bases. This CDR3 has 16 residues. Germline V gives CDR1 MDHEN, CDR2 SYDVKM. Trimming removed 5 bases at V and 2 bases at J, with 19 bases between. Here the CDR3 DNA reads TGTGCCAGCAGTCCCCAGCGGCCCCCCGGGGCCTACGAGCAGTACTTC. Its translation is CASSPQRPPGAYEQYF.

This clonotype was detected ten times or more. The chain combines TRBV6-2 or TRBV6-3 with TRBJ1-3, with D perhaps matching TRBD1 (5 bases). The germline V gene encodes CDR1 MNHEY and CDR2 SVGEGT. The CDR3 is 15 amino acids. V lost 7 bases and J lost 0, with 13 bases in between. CDR3 region: CASTWDRDSGNTIYF. The CDR3 nucleotides are TGTGCCAGCACCTGGGACCGCGACTCTGGAAACACCATATATTTT.